This TCR beta chain is from a study of OX40 agonist ivuxolimab in advanced cancers. Study findings and constraints: Dose levels from 0.1 to 3.0 mg/kg saw CD4+ and CD8+ blood T cells expand clonally by week 6. In the expanded peripheral T cells, antigen specificity was never determined.

A remark on this clone: Its antigen is not known.

Repertoires were generated with immunoSEQ multiplex PCR, while TCRdb's copy carries only in-frame clones and drops some. Of 50,000 to 65,000 clones in the sample, approximately 89% were seen once. Trimming stripped 1 base from V and 1 base from J, with 13 bases between. This CDR3 spans 16 amino acids. Germline CDR1 LNHDA, CDR2 SQIVND (reference sequence). Here the sequenced sample was CD4+ or CD8+ T cells sorted from blood, taken in a trial of the OX40 agonist ivuxolimab. V usage is TRBV19 and J usage is TRBJ2-5, with D possibly matching TRBD2 (6 bases). The receptor's source is an adult with an advanced solid tumor such as melanoma, head and neck, liver or kidney cancer. CDR3 DNA sequence: TGTGCCAGTAGTATAGGGAGGGGAGCCGTCCAAGAGACCCAGTACTTC. Its protein is CASSIGRGAVQETQYF.